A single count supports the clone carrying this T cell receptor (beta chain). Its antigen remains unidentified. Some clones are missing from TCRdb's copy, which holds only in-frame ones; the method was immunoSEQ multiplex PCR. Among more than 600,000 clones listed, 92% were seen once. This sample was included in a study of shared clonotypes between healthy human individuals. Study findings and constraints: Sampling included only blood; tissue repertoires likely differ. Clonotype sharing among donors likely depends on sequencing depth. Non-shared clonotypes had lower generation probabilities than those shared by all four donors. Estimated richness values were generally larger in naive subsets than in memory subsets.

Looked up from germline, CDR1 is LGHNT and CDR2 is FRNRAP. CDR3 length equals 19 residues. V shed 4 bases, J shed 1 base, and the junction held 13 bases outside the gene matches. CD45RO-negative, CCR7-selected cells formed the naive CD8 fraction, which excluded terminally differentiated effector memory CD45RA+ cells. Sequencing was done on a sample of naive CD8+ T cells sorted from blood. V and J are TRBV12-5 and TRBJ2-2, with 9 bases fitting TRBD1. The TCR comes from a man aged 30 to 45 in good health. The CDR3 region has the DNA TGTGCTAGTGGTTCCCCAGCCCTACCGGGACAGGGGAACACCGGGGAGCTGTTTTTT. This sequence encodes CASGSPALPGQGNTGELFF.